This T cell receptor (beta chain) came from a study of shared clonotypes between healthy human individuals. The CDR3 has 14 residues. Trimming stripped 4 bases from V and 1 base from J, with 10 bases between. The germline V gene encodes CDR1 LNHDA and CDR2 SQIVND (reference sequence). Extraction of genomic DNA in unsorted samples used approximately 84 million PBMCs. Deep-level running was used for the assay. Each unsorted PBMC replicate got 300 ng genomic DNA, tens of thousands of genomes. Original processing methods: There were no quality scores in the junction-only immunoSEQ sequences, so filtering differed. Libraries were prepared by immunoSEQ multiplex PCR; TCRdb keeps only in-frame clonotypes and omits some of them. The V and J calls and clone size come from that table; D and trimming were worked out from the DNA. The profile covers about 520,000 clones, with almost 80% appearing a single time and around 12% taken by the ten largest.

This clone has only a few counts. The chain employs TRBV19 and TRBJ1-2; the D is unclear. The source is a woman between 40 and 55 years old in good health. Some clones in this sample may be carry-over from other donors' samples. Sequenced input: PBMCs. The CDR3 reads CASSTPGINYGYTF. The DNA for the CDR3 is TGTGCCAGTAGTACACCCGGGATTAACTATGGCTACACCTTC.